This T cell receptor beta chain stems from a study of blood T cell repertoires in COVID-19. Overall study: Samples taken during acute and convalescent COVID-19 were collected in the United States, Italy and Spain. T cells, B-cell-depleted T cells, or PBMCs supplied cDNA or gDNA.

V was trimmed by 5 bases and J by 7 bases, leaving 5 bases between them. The CDR3 loop spans 11 amino acids. Germline values: CDR1 PRHDT, CDR2 FYEKMQ (reference sequence). Original processing methods: By means of reference gene primer amplification, nucleated cell counts were estimated. Using immunoSEQ multiplex PCR, the repertoire was profiled, and TCRdb retains in-frame clones only, with some absent. The V and J calls and clone size are taken from that table; D and trimming were inferred from the DNA. The top ten hold approximately 29% of the sample, which has around 100,000 clones, 75% to 90% seen once.

This clonotype was sampled from a woman of 80 years or more with acute or convalescent COVID-19. The chain employs TRBV13 and TRBJ1-4; D remains unclear. Material: peripheral blood. The CDR3 DNA reads TGTGCCAGCAGCCGGGGTGAAAAACTGTTTTTT. Translation gives CASSRGEKLFF. Full variable domain (outside the CDR3, taken from reference TRBV13 and TRBJ1-4): AAGVIQSPRHLIKEKRETATLKCYPIPRHDTVYWYQQGPGQDPQFLISFYEKMQSDKGSIPDRFSAQQFSDYHSELNMSSLELGDSALYFCASSRGEKLFFGSGTQLSVL.